This T cell receptor (beta chain) was documented in a study of T cell repertoires in aging, cancer and after chemotherapy. Amplification of TCR beta used genomic DNA extracted from peripheral blood. By its share, this clonotype is large. TRB rearrangements spanning V, D and J were amplified using mixed TRB-A/B primers. TCRdb reprocessed the multiplex PCR reads via MiXCR and lists one record per CDR3 protein. The sample has approximately 2,000 distinct CDR3 sequences; about 25% are singletons. V lost 3 bases and J lost 8, with 11 bases in between. CDR1 and CDR2 from the germline V gene are SQVTM and ANQGSEA. This CDR3 region has 12 residues.

V gene TRBV29-1 combines with J gene TRBJ2-1; D is unclear. The sample consisted of blood. This sequence originates from a human donor with a solid tumor. Written as DNA, the CDR3 is TGCAGCGTTGAGCAGGCTGGGGATGAGCAGTTCTTC. It encodes CSVEQAGDEQFF.